This TCR beta chain originates from a study of regulatory T cells in long-lasting Graves disease. This sample's time point: persistent/refractory GD, antithyroid drugs over 5 years with positive TRAb. The TCR library was made from RNA extracted from PBMCs. Construction of TCR beta libraries relied on iRepertoire HTBI primers and on Arm-PCR targeting CDR3 regions. TCRdb reprocessed the multiplex PCR reads with MiXCR, giving one entry per CDR3 protein. The sample has some 470,000 distinct CDR3 sequences, approximately 21% seen once. Unmatched junction bases numbered 11, after V lost 2 bases and J lost 8 bases. Germline assignment: CDR1 MDHEN and CDR2 SYDVKM. The CDR3 length is 16 residues.

The TCR comes from a female donor with Graves disease. The sample was peripheral blood mononuclear cells (PBMCs), taken when the disease was refractory, from a patient treated with antithyroid drugs. The V gene is TRBV28, the J gene TRBJ2-1; TRBD1 aligns across 8 bases. CDR3 in amino acids: CASSLQLRGTGHEQFF. The CDR3 DNA reads TGTGCCAGCAGTTTACAACTTCGCGGGACAGGCCATGAGCAGTTCTTC.